These T cell receptor beta chains were read from a single sample in a study of immune heterogeneity within non-small cell lung tumors. TCRdb fed the multiplex PCR reads into MiXCR, producing one record per CDR3 protein. The table includes some 13,000 distinct CDR3 sequences, under 30% detected once. The sequenced sample consisted of lung tumor tissue. The origin of the receptors is a man aged 50-59 years with non-small cell lung cancer. Each CDR3 is given with its conserved first and last residue. D genes are given only for firm matches. Clone size is given for some rows only: seen once, a few or many times, or a class if the clone is expanded.

d_gene	v_gene	abundance	j_gene	CDR3aa	CDR3nt
TRBD1	TRBV5-1	few	TRBJ2-3	CASSSGTGADTQYF	TGCGCCAGCAGCTCGGGGACAGGGGCAGATACGCAGTATTTT
-	TRBV20-1	many	TRBJ2-1	CSARGPLGDNEQFF	TGCAGTGCTAGAGGCCCCCTTGGGGACAATGAGCAGTTCTTC
TRBD1	TRBV5-1	few	TRBJ2-1	CASSLAGTEAYNEQFF	TGCGCCAGCAGCTTAGCCGGGACAGAAGCTTACAATGAGCAGTTCTTC
-	TRBV28	many	TRBJ1-2	CASGLPQGTYGYTF	TGTGCCAGCGGCCTTCCACAGGGCACCTATGGCTACACCTTC
-	TRBV9	many	TRBJ2-1	CASSQSTGGREQFF	TGTGCCAGCAGCCAATCGACAGGCGGTAGGGAGCAGTTCTTC
-	TRBV5-1	many	TRBJ2-7	CASSLKPGLSSYEQYF	TGCGCCAGCAGCTTAAAGCCCGGGCTTAGCTCCTACGAGCAGTACTTC
-	TRBV12-3/TRBV12-4	medium-sized	TRBJ2-7	CASSLRQAPYEQYF	TGTGCCAGCAGTCTAAGACAGGCCCCCTACGAGCAGTACTTC
-	TRBV18	many	TRBJ2-7	CASSPGSPGLSYEQYF	TGTGCCAGCTCACCCGGTTCACCGGGACTCTCCTACGAGCAGTACTTC
TRBD1	TRBV14	-	TRBJ2-7	CVSSQAGTGSLEQYF	TGTGTTAGCAGCCAAGCCGGGACAGGGAGTTTGGAGCAGTACTTC
-	TRBV20-1	many	TRBJ2-1	CSATRAAEQFF	TGCAGTGCCACCAGGGCCGCGGAGCAGTTCTTC
-	TRBV29-1	once	TRBJ2-2	CSAQSARVGTGVVLF	TGCAGCGCCCAAAGTGCACGGGTAGGTACCGGGGTGGTGTTGTTT
-	TRBV18	many	TRBJ1-1	CASSKRQAKNTEAFF	TGTGCCAGCTCAAAACGACAGGCGAAGAACACTGAAGCTTTCTTT
-	TRBV19	few	TRBJ2-2	CGSSIGGGHILTGELFF	TGTGGCAGTAGTATAGGGGGAGGCCATATACTCACCGGGGAGCTGTTTTTT
-	TRBV3-1	many	TRBJ2-1	CASSQVLSLGADNEQFF	TGTGCCAGCAGCCAAGTACTAAGTTTGGGGGCCGACAATGAGCAGTTCTTC
-	TRBV19	few	TRBJ1-1	CASSIQGGRLNTEAFF	TGTGCCAGTAGTATCCAGGGAGGGAGACTGAACACTGAAGCTTTCTTT
-	TRBV6-1	medium-sized	TRBJ2-6	CASSDEGGSGANVLTF	TGTGCCAGCAGTGATGAGGGGGGCTCTGGGGCCAACGTCCTGACTTTC
TRBD2	TRBV4-1	many	TRBJ2-7	CASSQLNMGLADEQYF	TGCGCCAGCAGCCAACTGAATATGGGACTAGCGGACGAACAGTACTTC
-	TRBV7-9	many	TRBJ2-1	CASSSTRSYEQFF	TGTGCCAGCAGCTCCACACGTTCCTATGAGCAGTTCTTC
TRBD1	TRBV20-1	many	TRBJ2-5	CSASRVDRGSETQYF	TGCAGTGCTAGTAGAGTGGACAGGGGTTCGGAGACCCAGTACTTC
-	TRBV27	-	TRBJ2-1	CASSLNFYNEQFF	TGTGCCAGCAGTTTAAACTTTTACAATGAGCAGTTCTTC
-	TRBV2	medium-sized	TRBJ2-7	CASSEKTRGLEQYF	TGTGCCAGCAGTGAAAAGACGAGGGGATTAGAGCAGTACTTC
-	TRBV28	many	TRBJ2-2	CASSLIRGTGELFF	TGTGCCAGCAGTTTGATTCGGGGAACCGGGGAGCTGTTTTTT
-	TRBV3-1	many	TRBJ1-2	CASSPDRQAVYGYTF	TGTGCCAGCAGCCCAGACAGACAGGCCGTATATGGCTACACCTTC
-	TRBV9	-	TRBJ1-1	CASSVAGTWRTEASF	TGTGCCAGCAGCGTCGCCGGGACATGGCGTACTGAAGCTTCCTTT
-	TRBV20-1	many	TRBJ2-1	CSAPVINNEQFF	TGCAGTGCTCCCGTCATTAACAATGAGCAGTTCTTC
-	TRBV12-3/TRBV12-4	many	TRBJ1-4	CASSLGGGEKLFF	TGTGCCAGCAGTTTAGGGGGGGGTGAAAAACTGTTTTTT
-	TRBV28	many	TRBJ1-1	CASSSTPPNTEAFF	TGTGCCAGCAGTTCTACCCCCCCGAACACTGAAGCTTTCTTT